The source of this T cell receptor beta chain is a study of shared clonotypes between healthy human individuals. Findings of the study overall: With several donors compared, roughly 4.9% of naive CD4 clonotypes were shared.

As regards this clone: Its antigen is still unknown.

The table came from immunoSEQ multiplex PCR; TCRdb's copy has only in-frame clones and leaves some out. The table shows some 240,000 clones, with approximately 65% occurring only once. Germline V gene lookup returns CDR1 MNHNY and CDR2 SVGAGI (reference sequence). The V end was cut by 11 bases, the J end by 3 bases, with 17 bases between. This CDR3 is 14 amino acids long. The sequenced material came from memory CD4+ T cells sorted from blood. Subset defined: CD45RA-negative fraction. The genes are TRBV6-6 and TRBJ1-5; a possible D gene is TRBD1 (6 bases). The origin of this receptor is a man between 25 and 39 years old in good health. CDR3 sequence reads: CACRTGQHNQPQHF. DNA for the CDR3: TGTGCCTGCCGAACCGGACAGCACAATCAGCCCCAGCATTTT.